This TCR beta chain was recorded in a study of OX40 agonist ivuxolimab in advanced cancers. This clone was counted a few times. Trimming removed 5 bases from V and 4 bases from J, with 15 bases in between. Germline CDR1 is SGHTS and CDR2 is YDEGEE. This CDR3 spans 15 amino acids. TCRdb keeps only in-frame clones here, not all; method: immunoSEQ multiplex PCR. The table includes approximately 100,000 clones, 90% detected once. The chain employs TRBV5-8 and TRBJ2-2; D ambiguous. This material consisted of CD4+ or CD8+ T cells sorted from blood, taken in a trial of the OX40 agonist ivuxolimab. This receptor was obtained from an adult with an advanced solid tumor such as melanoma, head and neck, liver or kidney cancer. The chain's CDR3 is CASRLARFRTGELFF. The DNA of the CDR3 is TGTGCCAGCAGGCTGGCCAGGTTCCGCACCGGGGAGCTGTTTTTT.